The TCR beta chain described here comes from a study of T-cell reconstitution after alpha-beta-depleted transplantation in children. V shed 0 bases and J shed 8 bases, with 20 bases lying between them. The CDR3 is 16 amino acids. Germline values: CDR1 DFQATT, CDR2 SNEGSKA (reference sequence). This clonotype was counted ten times or more. Preparation of the TCRbeta library used unique molecular identifiers. TCRdb reprocessed the PCR reads via MiXCR and lists one record per CDR3 protein. The sample holds about 640,000 distinct CDR3 sequences, roughly 17% seen once. The input for sequencing was PBMCs from the stem cell graft donor, taken from the stem cell graft. The origin of this receptor is a human donor who donated a stem cell graft to a child with acute myeloid leukemia. The chain carries TRBV20-1 and TRBJ2-1; TRBD2 might be the D (5 bases). Here the CDR3 DNA reads TGCAGTGCTAGAGATTCCCGGACTCCCAGTACCCATGAGCAGTTCTTC. It is translated as CSARDSRTPSTHEQFF.